This TCR beta chain is from a study of blood T cell repertoires in COVID-19. Symptom resolution, clearance, or two negative PCRs marked donors in Cohort 3 as recovered. TCRdb keeps only in-frame clones here, not all; method: immunoSEQ multiplex PCR. The sample includes roughly 250,000 clones, approximately 86% of them seen just once. The CDR3 has 13 residues. Trimming stripped 4 bases from V and 2 bases from J, with 10 bases between. Germline V gives CDR1 SQVTM, CDR2 ANQGSEA. V is TRBV29-1 and J is TRBJ2-3, with D hard to call. Sequenced: PBMCs or T cells enriched from blood (not recorded which). The TCR sequence derives from a woman between 45 and 65 years old who had recovered from COVID-19. The DNA for the CDR3 is TGCAGCGTTGGAGGAGAGCTCACAGATACGCAGTATTTT. Its protein is CSVGGELTDTQYF.